These T cell receptor beta chains were read from a single sample in a study of HIV-infected patients and healthy controls. TCRdb ran MiXCR on the 5' RACE reads and lists one entry per CDR3 protein. This sample carries approximately 9,500 distinct CDR3 sequences, roughly 5.2% of them seen once, and the ten largest clones take just over 14%. Sequencing was performed on blood, taken before antiretroviral therapy. Source of these receptors: an adult with HIV infection. CDR3s include the opening cysteine and the closing phenylalanine or tryptophan. Each record gives: D gene, J gene, clone size, V gene, CDR3 protein, CDR3 DNA. D genes are given only for firm matches. Clone size appears in some rows only: once, few, many, or a class for an expanded clone.

TRBD2 | TRBJ2-3 | many | TRBV5-1 | CASSPAGAPTDTQYF | TGCGCCAGCAGCCCAGCGGGGGCCCCCACAGATACGCAGTATTTT
NA | TRBJ1-5 | many | TRBV20-1 | CSAQDGPLQPQHF | TGCAGTGCCCAGGACGGTCCACTCCAGCCCCAGCATTTT
NA | TRBJ2-1 | NA | TRBV5-6 | CASSLDLTYNEQFF | TGTGCCAGCAGCTTGGACCTTACCTACAATGAGCAGTTCTTC
TRBD2 | TRBJ2-1 | many | TRBV12-3/TRBV12-4 | CASTIDPPLLAGENNEQFF | TGTGCCAGCACCATTGACCCTCCCCTACTAGCGGGAGAGAACAATGAGCAGTTCTTC
NA | TRBJ2-1 | many | TRBV28 | CASSLSGNEQFF | TGTGCCAGCAGTCTCAGCGGCAATGAGCAGTTCTTC
NA | TRBJ2-2 | medium-sized | TRBV28 | CASSLGPELFF | TGTGCCAGCAGTTTAGGCCCGGAGCTGTTTTTT
TRBD1 | TRBJ2-5 | medium-sized | TRBV2 | CASRDAGTGGTKITETQYF | TGTGCCAGCAGGGATGCCGGGACAGGGGGCACCAAGATCACGGAGACCCAGTACTTC
NA | TRBJ2-1 | many | TRBV6-5 | CASSYSKIGGGQFF | TGTGCCAGCAGTTACTCGAAGATAGGAGGGGGGCAGTTCTTC
NA | TRBJ2-1 | medium-sized | TRBV5-1 | CASSLTAYNEQFF | TGCGCCAGCAGCTTGACAGCTTACAATGAGCAGTTCTTC
NA | TRBJ2-1 | many | TRBV5-1 | CASKDPSYNEQFF | TGCGCCAGCAAAGATCCCTCCTACAATGAGCAGTTCTTC
NA | TRBJ2-1 | many | TRBV30 | CARDSYNEQFF | TGTGCCCGAGACAGCTACAATGAGCAGTTCTTC
NA | TRBJ1-5 | many | TRBV12-3/TRBV12-4 | CASSLDAGRDQPQHF | TGTGCCAGCAGCTTGGACGCAGGGAGGGATCAGCCCCAGCATTTT
TRBD2 | TRBJ2-1 | medium-sized | TRBV10-3 | CAISEYGTSGLNEQFF | TGTGCCATCAGTGAGTACGGGACTAGCGGCCTCAATGAGCAGTTCTTC
NA | TRBJ1-1 | many | TRBV28 | CASRRGLGTEAFF | TGTGCCAGCAGGCGGGGGCTTGGAACTGAAGCTTTCTTT
TRBD1 | TRBJ2-3 | medium-sized | TRBV7-8 | CASSPIPGTGTPDTQYF | TGTGCCAGCAGCCCCATCCCCGGGACAGGGACCCCAGATACGCAGTATTTT
TRBD1 | TRBJ2-7 | many | TRBV28 | CASRTGVSYEQYF | TGTGCCAGTAGGACAGGGGTCTCCTACGAGCAGTACTTC
TRBD2 | TRBJ2-3 | many | TRBV7-7 | CASSLAGTTDTQYF | TGTGCTAGCAGCTTAGCGGGGACCACAGATACGCAGTATTTT
NA | TRBJ1-5 | large | TRBV6-5 | CASSYSGKQPQHF | TGTGCCAGCAGTTACTCGGGGAAACAGCCCCAGCATTTT
TRBD2 | TRBJ2-5 | many | TRBV7-9 | CASTLDGRALQETQYF | TGTGCCAGCACCTTAGACGGGAGGGCCCTGCAAGAGACCCAGTACTTC
NA | TRBJ1-2 | many | TRBV30 | CAWSVLPGLSGYTF | TGTGCCTGGAGTGTACTCCCGGGGCTGAGTGGCTACACCTTC
NA | TRBJ2-2 | many | TRBV7-2 | CASSRRVGSNTGELFF | TGTGCCAGCAGCCGTCGTGTCGGGTCGAACACCGGGGAGCTGTTTTTT
NA | TRBJ2-1 | many | TRBV2 | CASSELGFTYNEQFF | TGTGCCAGCAGTGAACTAGGGTTCACCTACAATGAGCAGTTCTTC
NA | TRBJ1-5 | many | TRBV2 | CASSSAEIGGRADSNQPQHF | TGTGCCAGCAGCTCGGCTGAGATAGGGGGGCGAGCGGATAGCAATCAGCCCCAGCATTTT
TRBD2 | TRBJ2-1 | many | TRBV25-1 | CASSENSGGTYNEQFF | TGTGCCAGCAGTGAAAATAGCGGGGGGACATACAATGAGCAGTTCTTC
NA | TRBJ2-5 | medium-sized | TRBV2 | CAGRGPFQETQYF | TGTGCCGGCCGTGGACCATTCCAAGAGACCCAGTACTTC
NA | TRBJ1-2 | many | TRBV5-1 | CASSLEGLYDGYTF | TGCGCCAGCAGCTTGGAAGGGCTCTATGATGGCTACACCTTC
TRBD2 | TRBJ2-7 | medium-sized | TRBV20-1 | CSARDPLAGEYEQYF | TGCAGTGCTAGAGATCCCCTAGCGGGAGAGTACGAGCAGTACTTC
NA | TRBJ2-7 | medium-sized | TRBV20-1 | CSARDRGEATYEQYF | TGCAGTGCTAGAGATAGGGGGGAGGCCACCTACGAGCAGTACTTC
NA | TRBJ2-1 | many | TRBV20-1 | CSAAGALQFF | TGCAGTGCCGCGGGGGCATTGCAGTTCTTC
NA | TRBJ2-5 | medium-sized | TRBV3-1 | CASTPGDLGETQYF | TGTGCCAGCACTCCGGGAGATTTGGGAGAGACCCAGTACTTC
TRBD1 | TRBJ2-4 | many | TRBV12-3/TRBV12-4 | CASSSSGTGENIQYF | TGTGCCAGCAGCTCGTCCGGGACAGGGGAAAACATTCAGTACTTC
NA | TRBJ1-1 | medium-sized | TRBV6-1 | CASRFWETEAFF | TGTGCCAGCAGATTCTGGGAAACTGAAGCTTTCTTT
NA | TRBJ1-1 | medium-sized | TRBV6-5 | CASSFGLGGGTEAFF | TGTGCCAGCAGTTTCGGACTGGGAGGCGGCACTGAAGCTTTCTTT
TRBD2 | TRBJ2-1 | many | TRBV29-1 | CSVGGLAVHEQFF | TGCAGCGTGGGGGGACTAGCAGTGCATGAGCAGTTCTTC
TRBD1 | TRBJ1-2 | many | TRBV20-1 | CSARDGTGVGRVGYTF | TGCAGTGCTAGAGATGGGACAGGGGTTGGTCGCGTTGGCTACACCTTC
NA | TRBJ2-7 | many | TRBV11-2 | CASSLWVAAPWEQYF | TGTGCCAGCAGCTTATGGGTAGCGGCCCCTTGGGAGCAGTACTTC
NA | TRBJ2-7 | many | TRBV20-1 | CSARDPRTAEQYF | TGCAGTGCTAGAGATCCCCGGACAGCCGAGCAGTACTTC
TRBD2 | TRBJ2-1 | medium-sized | TRBV27 | CASSRALLAGADEQFF | TGTGCCAGCAGTCGCGCATTACTAGCGGGAGCTGATGAGCAGTTCTTC
TRBD1 | TRBJ2-3 | medium-sized | TRBV12-3/TRBV12-4 | CASTPGTGTDTQYF | TGTGCCAGCACCCCGGGGACAGGCACAGATACGCAGTATTTT
TRBD1 | TRBJ1-5 | many | TRBV2 | CASSILGTGGNQPQHF | TGTGCCAGCTCTATCTTAGGGACAGGAGGCAATCAGCCCCAGCATTTT
NA | TRBJ2-5 | NA | TRBV6-1 | CASSEHWGVQETQYF | TGTGCCAGCAGTGAACATTGGGGGGTCCAAGAGACCCAGTACTTC
TRBD2 | TRBJ2-7 | many | TRBV5-4 | CASSFQPRGRDEQYF | TGTGCCAGCAGCTTCCAACCCCGGGGGAGGGACGAGCAGTACTTC
NA | TRBJ2-7 | hyperexpanded | TRBV7-9 | CASSLGGSVEPYEQYF | TGTGCCAGCAGCTTGGGAGGCTCGGTAGAACCTTACGAGCAGTACTTC
NA | TRBJ2-5 | many | TRBV14 | CASSQVQLQETQYF | TGTGCCAGCAGCCAAGTCCAGTTACAAGAGACCCAGTACTTC
NA | TRBJ2-1 | many | TRBV5-1 | CASSLGGSYNEQFF | TGCGCCAGCAGCTTAGGGGGGTCCTACAATGAGCAGTTCTTC
NA | TRBJ2-7 | medium-sized | TRBV6-6 | CASSYETREQYF | TGTGCCAGCAGTTACGAGACCCGGGAGCAGTACTTC
NA | TRBJ2-3 | many | TRBV7-9 | CASQSSYKDTQYF | TGTGCCAGCCAATCAAGCTATAAAGATACGCAGTATTTT
NA | TRBJ2-7 | medium-sized | TRBV2 | CASSGQGRYEQYF | TGTGCCAGCAGTGGGCAGGGGCGGTACGAGCAGTACTTC
NA | TRBJ2-7 | medium-sized | TRBV28 | CASTPIDRTYEQYF | TGTGCCAGCACTCCAATAGACAGGACCTACGAGCAGTACTTC
TRBD1 | TRBJ2-1 | many | TRBV27 | CASSTSGTGSHEQFF | TGTGCCAGCAGTACCTCCGGGACAGGGTCCCATGAGCAGTTCTTC
NA | TRBJ2-1 | medium-sized | TRBV12-3/TRBV12-4 | CASSFPYNEQFF | TGTGCCAGCAGTTTTCCTTACAATGAGCAGTTCTTC
NA | TRBJ2-3 | many | TRBV7-2 | CASSSQAVDTQYF | TGTGCCAGCAGCTCCCAAGCGGTAGATACGCAGTATTTT